Below, 3 T cell receptor beta chains from the same sample are listed, as sequenced in a study of T cell changes during pregnancy in multiple sclerosis. The table came from immunoSEQ multiplex PCR; TCRdb's copy has only in-frame clones and leaves some out. The sample records 25,000 to 30,000 clones, about nine tenths being singletons. The sample was CD8+ T cells from peripheral blood mononuclear cells, taken after pregnancy. Source of these receptors: a female donor with multiple sclerosis, enrolled in a pregnancy study.

The V call is TRBV18, the J call TRBJ2-3, with 8 bases lining up with TRBD1. V was pared by 2 bases and J by 0 bases, with 4 bases of the junction left unmatched. This CDR3 comprises 16 residues. Germline loops: CDR1 KGHSH, CDR2 LQKENI. The CDR3 here is CASSPGTGWSTDTQYF. CDR3 nucleotide sequence: TGTGCCAGCTCACCAGGGACAGGTTGGAGCACAGATACGCAGTATTTT. Variable domain in full (rest from reference TRBV18 and TRBJ2-3): NAGVMQNPRHLVRRRGQEARLRCSPMKGHSHVYWYRQLPEEGLKFMVYLQKENIIDESGMPKERFSAEFPKEGPSILRIQQVVRGDSAAYFCASSPGTGWSTDTQYFGPGTRLTVL.

The V gene is TRBV19, the J gene TRBJ2-1, with D tentatively TRBD2 (5 bases). The CDR3 totals 17 residues. The germline V gene encodes CDR1 LNHDA and CDR2 SQIVND (reference sequence). V shed 1 base and J shed 5 bases, with 18 bases lying between them. Written as DNA, the CDR3 is TGTGCCAGTAGTATAGTTAGCGTGAATACTAATAACAATGAGCAGTTCTTC. It yields the protein CASSIVSVNTNNNEQFF.

The V gene is TRBV7-9, the J gene TRBJ2-7, with TRBD2 matching over 14 bases. The germline gives CDR1 SEHNR, CDR2 FQNEAQ (reference sequence). V was clipped by 3 bases and J by 5 bases; unmatched bases: 6. This CDR3 region has 16 residues. CDR3 in amino acids: CASSFPGTSGSHEQYF. The CDR3 bases are TGTGCCAGCAGCTTCCCCGGGACTAGCGGGAGCCACGAGCAGTACTTC.